Following are 12 T cell receptor beta chains from one sample sequenced in a study of blood T cell repertoires in COVID-19. This table comes from immunoSEQ multiplex PCR, and its TCRdb copy is limited to in-frame clones, with some not included. The profile shows about 42,000 clones, roughly three quarters of them singletons. Sequenced input: peripheral blood. The receptors originated from a man between 65 and 79 years old with active or convalescent COVID-19.

Only a few counts were recorded for this clone. Compared with germline, one end of the junction differs, possibly owing to a read error. V is TRBV19 and J is TRBJ1-2; 9 positions match TRBD1. This CDR3 region has 16 residues. Germline values: CDR1 LNHDA, CDR2 SQIVND (reference sequence). The CDR3 DNA sequence: TGTGCCACTAAATCCCGGGACAGGGTTAGCAACTTTGGCTACACCTTC. This encodes CATKSRDRVSNFGYTF.

The chain recombines TRBV11-2 with TRBJ2-3; 13 bases fit TRBD2. Germline loops: CDR1 SGHAT, CDR2 FQNNGV. CDR3 length equals 16 residues. The V segment lost 5 bases and the J segment 5 bases; nucleotides outside the gene matches: 7. The CDR3 DNA sequence: TGTGCCAGCAGCACGACTAGCGGGGGGCCCGGAGATACGCAGTATTTT. Protein: CASSTTSGGPGDTQYF.

This clone was detected only a few times. The chain carries TRBV7-9 and TRBJ1-5, with D unresolved. CDR1 is SEHNR, CDR2 FQNEAQ, per germline (reference sequence). CDR3 length: 16 amino acids. Trimming stripped 5 bases from V and 7 bases from J, with 21 bases between. CDR3 nucleotides: TGTGCCAGCAGCCAATCCGCACCGGACTTTTTCCAGCCCCAGCATTTT. Translating it yields CASSQSAPDFFQPQHF.

The sample holds a few counts of this clone. The junction shows a germline mismatch at one end, possibly a read error. J is TRBJ2-7 and V is TRBV7-9; D possibly corresponds to TRBD2 (5 bases). Germline V gives CDR1 SEHNR, CDR2 FQNEAQ (reference sequence). The CDR3 covers 12 residues. For the CDR3, the DNA is TGTGCCAGCAGCCTAGCCGCCTACGAGCAGTACTTC. This gives the protein CASSLAAYEQYF.

This rearrangement joins TRBV2 to TRBJ1-4, with a tentative D call TRBD1 (5 bases). The V end was cut by 3 bases, the J end by 7 bases, with 15 bases between. The CDR3 contains 15 residues. The germline V gene encodes CDR1 SNHLY and CDR2 FYNNEI. The CDR3, as DNA: TGTGCCAGCAGTGAGGGGCGGCATTGGGGTGAAAAACTGTTTTTT. Residues: CASSEGRHWGEKLFF.

This clone occurred once. The rearrangement links TRBV5-4 to TRBJ2-5; 16 positions agree with TRBD2. Germline-derived CDR1 and CDR2 are SGHNT and YYREEE (reference sequence). This CDR3 region has 16 residues. V was pared by 4 bases and J by 4 bases, with 4 bases of the junction left unmatched. The CDR3 DNA follows: TGTGCCAGCAGCCCCGGGACTAGCGGGGGGGCAGAGACCCAGTACTTC. It translates to CASSPGTSGGAETQYF. The full variable domain, its missing parts supplied by reference TRBV5-4 and TRBJ2-5, is ETGVTQSPTHLIKTRGQQVTLRCSSQSGHNTVSWYQQALGQGPQFIFQYYREEENGRGNFPPRFSGLQFPNYSSELNVNALELDDSALYLCASSPGTSGGAETQYFGPGTRLLVL.

The chain has TRBV2 and TRBJ2-3; weak D call: TRBD2 (7 bases). Germline-derived CDR1 and CDR2 are SNHLY and FYNNEI. The V gene lost 7 bases and the J gene lost 5 bases, with 16 bases spanning the gap. This CDR3 is 14 amino acids long. In DNA form, the CDR3 reads TGTGCCAGCACCCAGGTGGGGGGGCAAGATACGCAGTATTTT. Translating gives CASTQVGGQDTQYF.

The rearrangement joins TRBV11-3 to TRBJ2-1; D call uncertain. This CDR3 region has 12 residues. The germline V gene has CDR1 SGHNT and CDR2 YENEEA. V was trimmed by 3 bases and J by 10 bases, leaving 10 bases between them. CDR3 nucleotide sequence: TGTGCCAGCAGCTTCCAGACTGGCGAGCAGTTCTTC. Its protein product is CASSFQTGEQFF.

The J gene is TRBJ2-3, the V gene TRBV29-1; TRBD2 is a possible D gene (6 bases). Between the trimmed V and J ends, which lost 0 bases and 1 base, there was a span of 11 bases. Germline loops: CDR1 SQVTM, CDR2 ANQGSEA. CDR3 length: 15 residues. DNA for the CDR3: TGCAGCGTTGAAGATCCTAGACTAGGCACAGATACGCAGTATTTT. Protein product: CSVEDPRLGTDTQYF.

This clone turned up a few times. The chain combines TRBV5-6 with TRBJ2-7; maybe TRBD1 (7 bases). V lost 5 bases and J lost 7, with 16 bases in between. Germline values: CDR1 SGHDT, CDR2 YYEEEE. There are 13 residues in the CDR3. CDR3 residues: CASRHRRGQEQYF. The CDR3, as DNA: TGTGCCAGCAGGCATAGGAGGGGGCAGGAGCAGTACTTC.

This sequence joins TRBV7-2 and TRBJ1-3; D is uncertain. Germline-derived CDR1 and CDR2 are SGHTA and FQGNSA. V dropped 5 bases and J dropped 2 bases, with 10 bases sitting between them. The CDR3 loop spans 14 amino acids. The CDR3 reads CASSRATAGNTIYF. As DNA, the CDR3 is TGTGCCAGCAGCCGCGCAACCGCTGGAAACACCATATATTTT.

The CDR3 nucleotides are TGTGCCAGCAGCTCAGGGGGCAATTCACCCCTCCACTTT. Translation gives CASSSGGNSPLHF. The rearrangement joins TRBV7-3 to TRBJ1-6; TRBD1 matches 8 bases. This CDR3 has 13 amino acids. CDR1 SGHTA and CDR2 FQGTGA come from the germline V gene. V lost 4 bases to trimming and J lost 7 bases; unmatched junction nucleotides: 0.